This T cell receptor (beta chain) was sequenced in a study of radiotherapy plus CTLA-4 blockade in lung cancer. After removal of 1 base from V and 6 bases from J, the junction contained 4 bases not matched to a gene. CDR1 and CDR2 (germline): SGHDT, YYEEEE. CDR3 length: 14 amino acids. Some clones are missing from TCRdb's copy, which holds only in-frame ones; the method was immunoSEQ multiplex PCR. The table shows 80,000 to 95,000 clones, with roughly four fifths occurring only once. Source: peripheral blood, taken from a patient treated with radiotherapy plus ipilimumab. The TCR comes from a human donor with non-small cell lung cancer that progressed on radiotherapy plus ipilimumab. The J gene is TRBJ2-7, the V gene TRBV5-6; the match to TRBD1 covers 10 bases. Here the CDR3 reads CASSLLGQGGEQYF. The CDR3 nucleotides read TGTGCCAGCAGCTTGCTAGGACAGGGGGGCGAGCAGTACTTC.